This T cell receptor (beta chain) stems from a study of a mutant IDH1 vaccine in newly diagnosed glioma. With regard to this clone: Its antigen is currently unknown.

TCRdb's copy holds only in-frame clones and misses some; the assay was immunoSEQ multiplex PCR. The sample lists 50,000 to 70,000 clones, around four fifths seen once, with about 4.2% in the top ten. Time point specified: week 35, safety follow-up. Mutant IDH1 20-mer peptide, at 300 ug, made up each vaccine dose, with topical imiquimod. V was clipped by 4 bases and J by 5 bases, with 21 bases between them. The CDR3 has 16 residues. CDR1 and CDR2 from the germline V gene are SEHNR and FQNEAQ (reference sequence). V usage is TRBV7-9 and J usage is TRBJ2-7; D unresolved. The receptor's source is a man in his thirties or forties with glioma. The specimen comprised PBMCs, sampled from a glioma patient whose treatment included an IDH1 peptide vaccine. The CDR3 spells CASSSRLVVGLHEQYF. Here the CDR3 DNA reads TGTGCCAGCAGCTCCCGGCTAGTTGTAGGTCTACACGAGCAGTACTTC.